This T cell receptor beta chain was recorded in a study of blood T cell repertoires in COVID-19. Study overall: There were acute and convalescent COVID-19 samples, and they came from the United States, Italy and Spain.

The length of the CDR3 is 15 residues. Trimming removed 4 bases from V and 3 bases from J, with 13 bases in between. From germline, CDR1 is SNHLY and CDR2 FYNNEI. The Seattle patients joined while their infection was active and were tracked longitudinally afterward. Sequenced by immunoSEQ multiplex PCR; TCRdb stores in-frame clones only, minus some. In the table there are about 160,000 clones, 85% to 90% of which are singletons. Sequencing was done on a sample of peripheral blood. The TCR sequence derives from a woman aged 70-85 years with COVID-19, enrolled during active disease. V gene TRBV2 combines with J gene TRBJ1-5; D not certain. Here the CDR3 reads CASSGWRHFNQPQHF. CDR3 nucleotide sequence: TGTGCCAGCAGTGGGTGGAGGCACTTCAATCAGCCCCAGCATTTT.